The T cell receptor (beta chain) under discussion was sequenced for a study of T cell repertoires in cytomegalovirus infection. Looking at the study overall: Well-studied HLA-B-restricted CMV epitopes were used in the study alongside recently identified HLA-C-restricted ones. Matching HLA type and CMV infection were both indicated by public TCR beta signatures.

V lost 5 bases, J lost 4 bases, and 12 bases lay in between. From germline, CDR1 is LNHDA and CDR2 SQIVND (reference sequence). This CDR3 region has 14 residues. TCRdb re-called the reads through MiXCR, storing one row per CDR3 protein. The table shows around 900,000 distinct CDR3 sequences, with 31% occurring only once. Study-wide findings and caveats: CMV-specific TCR beta clonotypes restricted by HLA-C were the ones dominating the ex vivo response.

A word on this clonotype: The target antigen is unknown.

The sequencing used cultured CD8+ T cells from PBMCs, collected from culture after CMV antigen stimulation. The chain links TRBV19 to TRBJ2-1; D is possibly TRBD1 or TRBD2 (6 bases each). The clonotype was recovered from a human donor in good health (CMV status not recorded). Some clones in this sample may be carry-over from other donors' samples. For the CDR3, the DNA is TGTGCCAGTAGTTGGGGGGCCAATTACAATGAGCAGTTCTTC. Its protein is CASSWGANYNEQFF.